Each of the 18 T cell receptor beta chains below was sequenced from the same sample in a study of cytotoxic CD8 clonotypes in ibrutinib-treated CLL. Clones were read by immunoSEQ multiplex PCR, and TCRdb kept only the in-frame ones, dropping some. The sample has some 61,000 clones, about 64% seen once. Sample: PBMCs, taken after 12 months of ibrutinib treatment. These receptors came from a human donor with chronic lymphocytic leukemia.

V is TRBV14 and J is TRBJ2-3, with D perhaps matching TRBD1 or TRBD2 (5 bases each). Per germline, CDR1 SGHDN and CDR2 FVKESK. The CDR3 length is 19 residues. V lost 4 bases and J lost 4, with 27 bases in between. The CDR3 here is CASSRTHPGPTPSPDTQYF. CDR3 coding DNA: TGTGCCAGCAGCCGGACCCATCCGGGACCCACACCCAGCCCAGATACGCAGTATTTT.

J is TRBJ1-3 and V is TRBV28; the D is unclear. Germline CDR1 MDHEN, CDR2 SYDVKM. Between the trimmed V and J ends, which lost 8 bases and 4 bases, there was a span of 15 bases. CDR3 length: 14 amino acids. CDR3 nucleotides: TGTGCCAGCTCGGAAAGCGGGTCCGGAAACACCATATATTTT. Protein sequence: CASSESGSGNTIYF.

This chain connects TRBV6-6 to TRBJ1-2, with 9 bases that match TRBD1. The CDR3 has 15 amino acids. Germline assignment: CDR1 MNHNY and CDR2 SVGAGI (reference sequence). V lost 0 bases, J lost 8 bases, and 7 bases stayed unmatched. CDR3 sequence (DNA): TGTGCCAGCAGTTACTCATGGGACAGGGCTTCGGGCTACACCTTC. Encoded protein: CASSYSWDRASGYTF.

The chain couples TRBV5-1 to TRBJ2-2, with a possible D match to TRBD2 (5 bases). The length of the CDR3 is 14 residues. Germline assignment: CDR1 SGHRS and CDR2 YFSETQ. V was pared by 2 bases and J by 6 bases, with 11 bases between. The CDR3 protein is CASSFVIGAGELFF. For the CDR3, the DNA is TGCGCCAGCAGCTTCGTAATCGGGGCCGGGGAGCTGTTTTTT.

CDR3 sequence: CASSQALGALSGYTF. The CDR3 DNA is TGCGCCAGCAGCCAAGCTCTGGGGGCTTTGTCTGGCTACACCTTC. The chain is built from TRBV4-1 and TRBJ1-2; possibly TRBD1 for D (6 bases). CDR3 length: 15 residues. Germline CDR1 MGHRA, CDR2 YSYEKL. Trimming removed 1 base from V and 7 bases from J, with 16 bases in between.

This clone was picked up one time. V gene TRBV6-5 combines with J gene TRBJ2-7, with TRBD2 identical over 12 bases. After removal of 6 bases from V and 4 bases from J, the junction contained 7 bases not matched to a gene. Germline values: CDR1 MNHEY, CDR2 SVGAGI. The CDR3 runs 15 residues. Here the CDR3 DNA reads TGTGCCAGCAGCACTTGGACTAGCGGGGAATACGAGCAGTACTTC. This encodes CASSTWTSGEYEQYF.

CDR3 sequence (DNA): TGTGCCAGCAGTTTTGCAGGGCTCGGAAACACCATATATTTT. It codes for CASSFAGLGNTIYF. The J gene is TRBJ1-3, the V gene TRBV28; weak D call: TRBD1 (5 bases). In germline, CDR1 is MDHEN, CDR2 SYDVKM. V shed 3 bases and J shed 4 bases, with 10 bases lying between them. This CDR3 has 14 amino acids.

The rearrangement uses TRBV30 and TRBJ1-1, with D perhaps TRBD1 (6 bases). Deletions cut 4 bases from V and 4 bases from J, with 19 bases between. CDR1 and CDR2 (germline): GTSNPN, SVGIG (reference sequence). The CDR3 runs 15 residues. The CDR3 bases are TGTGCCTGGAACAAAGGGGGGGGAGTTGGCACTGAAGCTTTCTTT. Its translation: CAWNKGGGVGTEAFF.

CDR3 sequence (DNA): TGTGCCAGCAGCGCAAGCAGGGCTAACTATGGCTACACCTTC. It translates to CASSASRANYGYTF. This chain joins TRBV9 and TRBJ1-2; D is perhaps TRBD1 (5 bases). Germline CDR1 and CDR2: SGDLS and YYNGEE. This CDR3 spans 14 amino acids. With 3 bases removed from V and 0 bases from J, the gap between germline ends came to 9 bases.

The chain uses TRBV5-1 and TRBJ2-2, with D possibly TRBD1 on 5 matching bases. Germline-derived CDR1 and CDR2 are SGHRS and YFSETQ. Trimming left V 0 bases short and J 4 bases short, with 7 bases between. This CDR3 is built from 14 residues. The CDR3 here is CASSLGQLTGELFF. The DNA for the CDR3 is TGCGCCAGCAGCTTGGGACAGCTCACCGGGGAGCTGTTTTTT.

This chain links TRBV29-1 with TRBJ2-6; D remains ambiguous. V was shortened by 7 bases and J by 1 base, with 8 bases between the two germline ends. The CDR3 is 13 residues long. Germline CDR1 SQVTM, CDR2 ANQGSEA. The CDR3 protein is CSAEISGANVLTF. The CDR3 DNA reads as TGCAGCGCAGAGATATCTGGGGCCAACGTCCTGACTTTC.

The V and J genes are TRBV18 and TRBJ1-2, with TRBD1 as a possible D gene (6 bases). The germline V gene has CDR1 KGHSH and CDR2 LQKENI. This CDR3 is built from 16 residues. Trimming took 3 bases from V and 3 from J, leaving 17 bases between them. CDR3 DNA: TGTGCCAGCTCACCCACCGAGGGGGGCCTGGACTATGGCTACACCTTC. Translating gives CASSPTEGGLDYGYTF.

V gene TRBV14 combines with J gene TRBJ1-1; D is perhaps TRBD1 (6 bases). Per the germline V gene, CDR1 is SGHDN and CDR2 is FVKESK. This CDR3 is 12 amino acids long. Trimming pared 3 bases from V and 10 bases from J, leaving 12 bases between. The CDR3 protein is CASSQIRGGAFF. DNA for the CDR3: TGTGCCAGCAGCCAGATAAGAGGGGGAGCTTTCTTT. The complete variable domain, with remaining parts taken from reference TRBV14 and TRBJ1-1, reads EAGVTQFPSHSVIEKGQTVTLRCDPISGHDNLYWYRRVMGKEIKFLLHFVKESKQDESGMPNNRFLAERTGGTYSTLKVQPAELEDSGVYFCASSQIRGGAFFGQGTRLTVV.

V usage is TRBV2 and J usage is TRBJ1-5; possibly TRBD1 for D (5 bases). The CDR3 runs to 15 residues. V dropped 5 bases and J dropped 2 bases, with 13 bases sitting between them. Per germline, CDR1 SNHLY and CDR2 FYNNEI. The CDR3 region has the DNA TGTGCCAGCAGTACGAACCGGGACCGCAATCAGCCCCAGCATTTT. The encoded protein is CASSTNRDRNQPQHF.

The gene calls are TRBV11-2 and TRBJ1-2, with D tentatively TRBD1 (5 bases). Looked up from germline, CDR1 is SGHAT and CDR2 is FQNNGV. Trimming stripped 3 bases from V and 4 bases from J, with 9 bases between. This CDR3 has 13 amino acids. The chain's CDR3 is CASSLTAPYGYTF. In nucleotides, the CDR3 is TGTGCCAGCAGCTTGACAGCACCCTATGGCTACACCTTC.

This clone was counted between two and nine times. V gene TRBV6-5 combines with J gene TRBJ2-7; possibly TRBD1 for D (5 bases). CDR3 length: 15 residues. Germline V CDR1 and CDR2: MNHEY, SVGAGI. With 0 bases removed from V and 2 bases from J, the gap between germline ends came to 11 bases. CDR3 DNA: TGTGCCAGCAGTTACTCGTTTCTCAGGGCCTACGAGCAGTACTTC. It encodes CASSYSFLRAYEQYF.

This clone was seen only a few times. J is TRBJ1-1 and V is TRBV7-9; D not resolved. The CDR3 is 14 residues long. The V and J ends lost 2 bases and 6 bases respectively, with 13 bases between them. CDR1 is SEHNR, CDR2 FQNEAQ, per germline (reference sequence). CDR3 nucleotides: TGTGCCAGCAGCTTAATACGGCATGGGGCTGAAGCTTTCTTT. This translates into CASSLIRHGAEAFF.

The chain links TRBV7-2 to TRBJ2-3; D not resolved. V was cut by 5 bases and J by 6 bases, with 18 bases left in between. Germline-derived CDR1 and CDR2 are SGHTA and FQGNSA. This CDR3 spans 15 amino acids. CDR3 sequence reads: CASSVPLASSDTQYF. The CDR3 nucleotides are TGTGCCAGCAGCGTACCCCTGGCGAGCTCGGATACGCAGTATTTT.